What follows are 15 T cell receptor beta chains derived from one specimen sequenced in a study of control samples from healthy donors and cancer patients. Clones were read by immunoSEQ multiplex PCR, and TCRdb kept only the in-frame ones, dropping some. Of 46,000 or so clones listed, approximately 92% are singletons. The sequenced sample was PBMCs. Every receptor here comes from a man aged 25 to 40 with colorectal cancer.

V is TRBV5-6 and J is TRBJ2-7; D unclear. Germline V CDR1 and CDR2: SGHDT, YYEEEE. The CDR3 spans 12 residues. With 0 bases removed from V and 5 bases from J, the gap between germline ends came to 6 bases. The CDR3 nucleotides are TGTGCCAGCAGCTTGGCCAGGAACGAGCAGTACTTC. This codes for CASSLARNEQYF.

V usage is TRBV7-9 and J usage is TRBJ2-1; D remains ambiguous. In germline, CDR1 is SEHNR, CDR2 FQNEAQ (reference sequence). The CDR3 has 14 amino acids. V lost 1 base and J lost 1, with 5 bases in between. CDR3 loop: CASSLDRSYNEQFF. CDR3 bases: TGTGCCAGCAGCTTAGACAGATCCTACAATGAGCAGTTCTTC.

The gene calls are TRBV25-1 and TRBJ2-3; D unresolved. The CDR3 is 13 amino acids. Germline-derived CDR1 and CDR2 are MGHDK and SYGVNS. V shed 2 bases and J shed 2 bases, with 5 bases lying between them. For the CDR3, the DNA is TGTGCCAGCAGTGAAGTTTACACAGATACGCAGTATTTT. Translated: CASSEVYTDTQYF.

V and J are TRBV9 and TRBJ2-3; D possibly corresponds to TRBD2 (6 bases). The ends were cut back, 3 bases at V and 3 bases at J, with 14 bases in the middle. Germline CDR1 reads SGDLS; CDR2 reads YYNGEE. This CDR3 region has 15 residues. CDR3 sequence reads: CASSGAGRWTDTQYF. In DNA, the CDR3 is TGTGCCAGCAGCGGAGCGGGTAGGTGGACAGATACGCAGTATTTT.

The rearrangement joins TRBV19 to TRBJ2-5, with 7 bases that match TRBD1. The V gene end was trimmed by 6 bases and the J gene end by 4 bases; junction bases not matched to a gene: 8. This CDR3 region has 14 residues. CDR1 and CDR2 from the germline V gene are LNHDA and SQIVND (reference sequence). This CDR3 is CASSPTGLGETQYF. For the CDR3, the DNA is TGTGCCAGTAGCCCGACAGGGTTGGGAGAGACCCAGTACTTC.

V is TRBV4-3 and J is TRBJ2-7; weak D call: TRBD1 (6 bases). CDR1 and CDR2 (germline): LGHNA, YSLEER. This CDR3 comprises 14 residues. The V end lost 0 bases, the J end lost 2 bases, and 8 bases lay between the germline ends. The CDR3 is CASSQDWGPYEQYF. The CDR3 nucleotides read TGCGCCAGCAGCCAAGATTGGGGGCCCTACGAGCAGTACTTC.

CDR3: CASSMARGYGYTF. CDR3 DNA sequence: TGTGCCAGTAGTATGGCCAGGGGGTATGGCTACACCTTC. V is TRBV19 and J is TRBJ1-2, with 7 bases lining up with TRBD1. The CDR3 loop spans 13 amino acids. Germline assignment: CDR1 LNHDA and CDR2 SQIVND (reference sequence). The trim removed 3 bases at V and 5 bases at J, leaving 3 bases unmatched.

The chain is built from TRBV5-4 and TRBJ2-1; either TRBD1 or TRBD2 may supply D (6 bases each). With 4 bases removed from V and 4 bases from J, the gap between germline ends came to 21 bases. Germline CDR1 reads SGHNT; CDR2 reads YYREEE (reference sequence). There are 17 residues in the CDR3. The CDR3, as DNA: TGTGCCAGCAGCCCCGAAGGAGGGGGGTTAGGGTACAATGAGCAGTTCTTC. Amino acid sequence: CASSPEGGGLGYNEQFF.

The gene calls are TRBV19 and TRBJ1-5; D not resolved. The CDR3 is 15 amino acids. The germline gives CDR1 LNHDA, CDR2 SQIVND (reference sequence). Trimming removed 3 bases at V and 5 bases at J, with 14 bases between. The CDR3 spells CASSISRGRHQPQHF. In nucleotides, the CDR3 is TGTGCCAGTAGTATTTCTCGTGGCAGACATCAGCCCCAGCATTTT. The full variable domain, its missing parts supplied by reference TRBV19 and TRBJ1-5, is DGGITQSPKYLFRKEGQNVTLSCEQNLNHDAMYWYRQDPGQGLRLIYYSQIVNDFQKGDIAEGYSVSREKKESFPLTVTSAQKNPTAFYLCASSISRGRHQPQHFGDGTRLSIL.

The rearrangement joins TRBV15 to TRBJ1-1; D ambiguous. CDR3 size: 19 residues. Trimming removed 1 base from V and 3 bases from J, with 24 bases in between. Germline loops: CDR1 LNHNV, CDR2 YYDKDF (reference sequence). CDR3 residues: CATSRGRHSDSPADTEAFF. CDR3 nucleotide sequence: TGTGCCACCAGCAGAGGCCGCCACAGCGATTCCCCGGCGGACACTGAAGCTTTCTTT.

Remarks on this clone: Distinct nucleotide sequences in the sample also encode this CDR3. The gene calls are TRBV3-1 (or the pseudogene TRBV3-2) and TRBJ1-2, with 7 bases identical to TRBD1. The trim removed 2 bases at V and 2 bases at J, leaving 2 bases unmatched. There are 14 residues in the CDR3. CDR1 and CDR2 from the germline V gene are LGHDT and YNNKEL (reference sequence). CDR3 in amino acids: CASSQSGQNYGYTF. For the CDR3, the DNA is TGTGCCAGCAGCCAATCGGGACAGAACTATGGCTACACCTTC.

This chain connects TRBV7-6 to TRBJ2-2; D call uncertain. The CDR3 extends over 15 amino acids. Germline loops: CDR1 SGHVS, CDR2 FNYEAQ. Trimming removed 8 bases from V and 1 base from J, with 14 bases in between. CDR3 sequence (DNA): TGTGCCAGCTCCCTCATATCTGTGAACACCGGGGAGCTGTTTTTT. Protein sequence: CASSLISVNTGELFF.

Remarks on this clone: The junction and the germline gene differ at one end; a read error may be behind it. This CDR3 is CASSIGRGNAEAFF. The DNA for the CDR3 is TGTGCCAGTAGTATAGGCAGGGGGAACGCTGAAGCTTTCTTT. This chain joins TRBV19 and TRBJ1-1, with 7 bases fitting TRBD1. Per germline, CDR1 LNHDA and CDR2 SQIVND (reference sequence). This CDR3 region has 14 residues.

The gene calls are TRBV9 and TRBJ2-3; unclear D gene. CDR3 length equals 14 residues. Between the trimmed V and J ends, which lost 0 bases and 0 bases, there was a span of 5 bases. The V gene's germline CDR1 is SGDLS and CDR2 YYNGEE. The CDR3 reads CASSVVGSTDTQYF. CDR3 bases: TGTGCCAGCAGCGTAGTAGGCAGCACAGATACGCAGTATTTT.

The gene calls are TRBV18 and TRBJ1-6, with D tentatively TRBD1 (5 bases). The germline V gene has CDR1 KGHSH and CDR2 LQKENI. The CDR3 covers 15 residues. Trimming cost V 4 bases and J 0 bases, with 7 bases left between them. CDR3 DNA: TGTGCCAGCTCACGGGGGAGCTCCTATAATTCACCCCTCCACTTT. It specifies CASSRGSSYNSPLHF.